The 5 T cell receptor beta chains below come from one sample, sequenced in a study of T cells in Graves' hyperthyroidism and ophthalmopathy. Amplification of TCR beta CDR3 regions was performed using RNA transcripts as template. An initial round of RT-PCR targeting the TCR CDR3 relied on the HTBI primer set. TCRdb re-called the multiplex PCR reads with MiXCR, one entry per CDR3 protein. The data show approximately 610,000 distinct CDR3 sequences, around 15% seen once. The sample was blood. All receptors derive from a woman younger than 35 with Graves' hyperthyroidism.

V usage is TRBV6-2 or TRBV6-3 and J usage is TRBJ2-2, with unresolved D. CDR3 length: 14 amino acids. Trimming pared 1 base from V and 3 bases from J, leaving 6 bases between. Germline assignment: CDR1 MNHEY and CDR2 SVGEGT. As DNA, the CDR3 is TGTGCCAGCAGTTACTTTGGAGACACCGGGGAGCTGTTTTTT. Its protein product is CASSYFGDTGELFF.

This rearrangement joins TRBV12-3 or TRBV12-4 to TRBJ1-5; D call uncertain. The CDR3 contains 13 residues. V was cut by 6 bases and J by 6 bases, with 12 bases left in between. CDR3 coding DNA: TGTGCCAGCAGAAACGGGCCATCTCAGCCCCAGCATTTT. Translated: CASRNGPSQPQHF.

This clonotype was observed many times. V gene TRBV20-1 combines with J gene TRBJ2-5; no clear D. Trimming removed 3 bases at V and 2 bases at J, with 13 bases between. CDR3 size: 14 residues. Germline values: CDR1 DFQATT, CDR2 SNEGSKA (reference sequence). CDR3 sequence (DNA): TGCAGTGCTAGTCACACGGTGAGGCAAGAGACCCAGTACTTC. It translates to CSASHTVRQETQYF.

This clonotype was observed a handful of times. A much larger clone lies a single base off, so this may be a read error. The V gene is TRBV14, the J gene TRBJ2-1; D not resolved. This CDR3 is built from 14 residues. V shed 0 bases and J shed 6 bases, with 9 bases lying between them. The germline V gene encodes CDR1 SGHDN and CDR2 FVKESK. The DNA for the CDR3 is TGTGCCAGCAGCCAAGATTGGGCTCGCAATGAGCAGTTCTTC. It encodes CASSQDWARNEQFF.

In its sample, this clonotype was seen many times. The chain's CDR3 is CASRRDSSNTEAFF. CDR3 sequence (DNA): TGCGCCAGCAGACGGGACAGTTCAAACACTGAAGCTTTCTTT. V is TRBV5-1 and J is TRBJ1-1; 7 bases are a match to TRBD1. The CDR3 is 14 amino acids. The J segment lost 2 bases and the V segment lost 5 bases, leaving 6 bases of the junction unmatched. Germline-derived CDR1 and CDR2 are SGHRS and YFSETQ.